This paragraph reports one TCR beta chain. Its antigen is not identified. This CDR3 is built from 15 residues. Per the germline V gene, CDR1 is LGHNA and CDR2 is YNFKEQ. With 5 bases removed from V and 3 bases from J, the gap between germline ends came to 13 bases. The sample originates from a study of blood T cells in healthy people across ages. Study outcomes and limitations: Long-lived donors had more naive CD4+ cells and higher diversity than aged donors. The fall in TCR beta diversity per million T cells was roughly linear with age.

Investigators took about 10 milliliters of peripheral blood from every donor. For the second PCR, which ran for about 7 to 11 cycles, a sample-barcoded 5' primer and a J-beta primer mix were used. Every single cDNA molecule received a tag from a template-switch adaptor with 12 random nucleotides. One entry per CDR3 protein results from TCRdb running MiXCR on the 5' RACE reads. The data contain approximately 690,000 distinct CDR3 sequences, approximately 50% of them singletons. The TCR was taken from a man in his sixties in good health. V and J are TRBV4-2 and TRBJ1-4; D gene unclear. Sample: blood. The CDR3 region has the DNA TGTGCCAGCAGCAAGGACCTTGTGGCTAATGAAAAACTGTTTTTT. Encoded protein: CASSKDLVANEKLFF.